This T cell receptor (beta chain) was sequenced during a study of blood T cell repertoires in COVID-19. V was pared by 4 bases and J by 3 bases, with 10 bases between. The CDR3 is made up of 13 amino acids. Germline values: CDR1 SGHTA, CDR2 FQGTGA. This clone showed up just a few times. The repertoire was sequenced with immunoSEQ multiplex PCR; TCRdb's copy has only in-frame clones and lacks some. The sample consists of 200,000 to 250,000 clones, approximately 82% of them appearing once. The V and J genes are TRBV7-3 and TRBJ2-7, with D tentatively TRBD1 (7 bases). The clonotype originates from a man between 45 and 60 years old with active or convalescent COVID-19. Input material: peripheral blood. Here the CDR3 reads CASSYQGGYEQYF. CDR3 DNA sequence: TGTGCCAGCAGCTACCAGGGGGGCTACGAGCAGTACTTC.